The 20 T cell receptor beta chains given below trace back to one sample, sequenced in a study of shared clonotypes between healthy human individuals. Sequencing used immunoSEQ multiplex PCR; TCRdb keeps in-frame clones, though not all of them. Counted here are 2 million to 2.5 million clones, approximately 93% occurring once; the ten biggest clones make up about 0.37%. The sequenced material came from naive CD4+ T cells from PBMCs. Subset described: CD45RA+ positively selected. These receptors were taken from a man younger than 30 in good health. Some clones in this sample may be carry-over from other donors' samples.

The CDR3 DNA reads as TGTGCCAGCTCACCTCCGCAGGGGGCGCCTGGAAACACCATATATTTT. The encoded protein is CASSPPQGAPGNTIYF. The V gene is TRBV18, the J gene TRBJ1-3; TRBD1 agrees at 8 bases. Germline V CDR1 and CDR2: KGHSH, LQKENI. V was pared by 3 bases and J by 2 bases, with 6 bases of the junction left unmatched. The CDR3 extends over 16 amino acids. The full variable domain, in which reference TRBV18 and TRBJ1-3 provide the parts outside the CDR3, is NAGVMQNPRHLVRRRGQEARLRCSPMKGHSHVYWYRQLPEEGLKFMVYLQKENIIDESGMPKERFSAEFPKEGPSILRIQQVVRGDSAAYFCASSPPQGAPGNTIYFGEGSWLTVV.

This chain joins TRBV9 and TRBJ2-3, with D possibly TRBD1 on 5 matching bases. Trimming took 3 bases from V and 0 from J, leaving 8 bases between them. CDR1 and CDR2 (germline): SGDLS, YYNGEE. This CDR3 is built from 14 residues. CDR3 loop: CASSDDRSTDTQYF. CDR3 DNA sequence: TGTGCCAGCAGCGACGACAGAAGCACAGATACGCAGTATTTT.

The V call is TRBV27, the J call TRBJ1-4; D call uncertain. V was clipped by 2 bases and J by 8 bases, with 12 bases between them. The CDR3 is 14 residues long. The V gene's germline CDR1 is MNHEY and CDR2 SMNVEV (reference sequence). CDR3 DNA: TGTGCCAGCAGTTTAAAGGGTGCCGGGGAAAAACTGTTTTTT. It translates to CASSLKGAGEKLFF.

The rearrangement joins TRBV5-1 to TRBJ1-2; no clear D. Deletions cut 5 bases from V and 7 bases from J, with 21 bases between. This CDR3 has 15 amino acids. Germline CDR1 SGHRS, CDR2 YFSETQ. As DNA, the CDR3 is TGCGCCAGCAGTTCCGTCGGCGGGAACGTCGGTGGCTACACCTTC. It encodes CASSSVGGNVGGYTF. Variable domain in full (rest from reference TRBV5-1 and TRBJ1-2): KAGVTQTPRYLIKTRGQQVTLSCSPISGHRSVSWYQQTPGQGLQFLFEYFSETQRNKGNFPGRFSGRQFSNSRSEMNVSTLELGDSALYLCASSSVGGNVGGYTFGSGTRLTVV.

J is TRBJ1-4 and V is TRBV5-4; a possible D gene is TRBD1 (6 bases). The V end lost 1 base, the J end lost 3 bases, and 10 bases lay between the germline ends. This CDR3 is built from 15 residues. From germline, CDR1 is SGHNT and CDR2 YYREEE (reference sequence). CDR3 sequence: CASSLSGHSNEKLFF. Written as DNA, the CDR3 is TGTGCCAGCAGCTTGTCGGGACACTCTAATGAAAAACTGTTTTTT.

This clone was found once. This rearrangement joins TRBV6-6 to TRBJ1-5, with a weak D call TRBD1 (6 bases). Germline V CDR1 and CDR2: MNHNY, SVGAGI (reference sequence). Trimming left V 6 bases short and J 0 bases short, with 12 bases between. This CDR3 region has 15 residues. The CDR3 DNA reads TGTGCCAGCAGGTTGGGGACAAATAGCAATCAGCCCCAGCATTTT. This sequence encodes CASRLGTNSNQPQHF.

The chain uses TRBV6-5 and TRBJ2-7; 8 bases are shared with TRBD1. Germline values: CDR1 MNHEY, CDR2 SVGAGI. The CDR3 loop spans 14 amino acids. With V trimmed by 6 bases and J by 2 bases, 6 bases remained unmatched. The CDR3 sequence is CASSQQGGTYEQYF. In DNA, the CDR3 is TGTGCCAGCAGCCAACAGGGGGGAACCTACGAGCAGTACTTC.

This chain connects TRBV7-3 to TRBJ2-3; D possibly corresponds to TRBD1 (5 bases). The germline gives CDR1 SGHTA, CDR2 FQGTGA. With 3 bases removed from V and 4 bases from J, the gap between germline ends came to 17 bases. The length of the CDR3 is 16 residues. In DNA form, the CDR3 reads TGTGCCAGCAGCTTGGGATTAGTGGGGCGCGCAGATACGCAGTATTTT. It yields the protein CASSLGLVGRADTQYF. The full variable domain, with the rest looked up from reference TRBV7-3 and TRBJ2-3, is GAGVSQTPSNKVTEKGKYVELRCDPISGHTALYWYRQSLGQGPEFLIYFQGTGAADDSGLPNDRFFAVRPEGSVSTLKIQRTERGDSAVYLCASSLGLVGRADTQYFGPGTRLTVL.

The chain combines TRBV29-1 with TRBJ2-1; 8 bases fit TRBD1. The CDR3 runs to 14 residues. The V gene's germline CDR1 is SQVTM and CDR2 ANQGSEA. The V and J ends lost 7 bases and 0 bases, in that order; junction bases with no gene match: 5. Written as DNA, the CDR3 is TGCAGCGCCGGTGGACAGGGCTCCTACAATGAGCAGTTCTTC. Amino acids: CSAGGQGSYNEQFF.

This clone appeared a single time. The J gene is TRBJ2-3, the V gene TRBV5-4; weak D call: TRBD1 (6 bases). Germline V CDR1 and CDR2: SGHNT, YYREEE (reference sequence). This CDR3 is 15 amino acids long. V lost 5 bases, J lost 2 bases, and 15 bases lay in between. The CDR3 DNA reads TGTGCCAGCAGTTTCGACAGGTCAAACACAGATACGCAGTATTTT. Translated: CASSFDRSNTDTQYF.

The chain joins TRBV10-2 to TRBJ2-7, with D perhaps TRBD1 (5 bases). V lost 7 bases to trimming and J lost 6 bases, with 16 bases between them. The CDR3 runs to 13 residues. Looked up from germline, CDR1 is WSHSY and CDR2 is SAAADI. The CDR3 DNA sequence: TGCGCCAGCACCCCCTCAGCGCAGGGCGAGCAGTACTTC. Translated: CASTPSAQGEQYF.

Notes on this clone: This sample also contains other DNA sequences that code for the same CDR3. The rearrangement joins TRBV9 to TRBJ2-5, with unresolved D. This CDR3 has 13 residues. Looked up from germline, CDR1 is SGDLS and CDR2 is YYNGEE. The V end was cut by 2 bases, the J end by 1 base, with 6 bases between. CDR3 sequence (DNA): TGTGCCAGCAGCGTTAGGCTCCAAGAGACCCAGTACTTC. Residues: CASSVRLQETQYF.

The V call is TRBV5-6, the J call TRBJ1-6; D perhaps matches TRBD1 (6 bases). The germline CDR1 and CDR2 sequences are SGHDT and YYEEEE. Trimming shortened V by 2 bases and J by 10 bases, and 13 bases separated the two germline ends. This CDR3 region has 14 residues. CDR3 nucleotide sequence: TGTGCCAGCAGCTTTTATCAGGGGAACTCACCCCTCCACTTT. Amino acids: CASSFYQGNSPLHF. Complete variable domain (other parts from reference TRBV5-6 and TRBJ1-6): DAGVTQSPTHLIKTRGQQVTLRCSPKSGHDTVSWYQQALGQGPQFIFQYYEEEERQRGNFPDRFSGHQFPNYSSELNVNALLLGDSALYLCASSFYQGNSPLHFGNGTRLTVT.

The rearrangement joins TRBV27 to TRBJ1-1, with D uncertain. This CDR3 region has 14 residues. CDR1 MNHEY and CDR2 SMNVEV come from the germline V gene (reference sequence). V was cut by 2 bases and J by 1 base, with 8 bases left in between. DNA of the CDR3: TGTGCCAGCAGTTTACTACAGAGGAACACTGAAGCTTTCTTT. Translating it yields CASSLLQRNTEAFF.

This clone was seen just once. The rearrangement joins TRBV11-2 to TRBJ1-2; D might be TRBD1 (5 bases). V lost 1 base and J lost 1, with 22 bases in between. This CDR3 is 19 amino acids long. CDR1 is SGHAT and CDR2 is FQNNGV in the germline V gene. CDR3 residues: CASSLAPGSGRAFNYGYTF. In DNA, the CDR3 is TGTGCCAGCAGCTTAGCCCCTGGTTCAGGGCGGGCCTTTAACTATGGCTACACCTTC.

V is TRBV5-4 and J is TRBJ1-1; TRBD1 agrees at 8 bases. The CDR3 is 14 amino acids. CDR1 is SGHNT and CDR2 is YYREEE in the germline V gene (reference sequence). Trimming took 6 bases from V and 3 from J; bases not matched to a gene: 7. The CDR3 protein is CASTRQGMDTEAFF. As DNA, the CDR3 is TGTGCCAGCACACGACAGGGGATGGACACTGAAGCTTTCTTT.

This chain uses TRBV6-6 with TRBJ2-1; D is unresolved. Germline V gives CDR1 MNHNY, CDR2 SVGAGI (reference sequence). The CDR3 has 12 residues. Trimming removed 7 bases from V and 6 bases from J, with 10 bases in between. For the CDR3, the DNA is TGTGCCAGCACCAACGGACCCAATGAGCAGTTCTTC. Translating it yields CASTNGPNEQFF.

CDR3 in DNA: TGTGCCAGCAGGGAGGGGGCGCAGGGCTACACCTTC. It yields the protein CASREGAQGYTF. This chain links TRBV28 with TRBJ1-2, with 7 bases identical to TRBD1. CDR1 is MDHEN and CDR2 is SYDVKM in the germline V gene. The CDR3 runs to 12 residues. After removal of 6 bases from V and 8 bases from J, the junction contained 6 bases not matched to a gene.

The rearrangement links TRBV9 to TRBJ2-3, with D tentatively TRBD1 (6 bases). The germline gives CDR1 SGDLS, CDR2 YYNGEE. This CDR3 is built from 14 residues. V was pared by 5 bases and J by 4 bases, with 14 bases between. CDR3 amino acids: CASSWTARADTQYF. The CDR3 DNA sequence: TGTGCCAGCAGTTGGACAGCCCGAGCAGATACGCAGTATTTT.

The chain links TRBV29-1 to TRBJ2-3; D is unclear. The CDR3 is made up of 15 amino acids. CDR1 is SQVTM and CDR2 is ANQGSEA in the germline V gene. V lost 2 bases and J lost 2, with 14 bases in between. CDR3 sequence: CSVELPEVPTDTQYF. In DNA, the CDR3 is TGCAGCGTTGAACTCCCCGAGGTACCCACAGATACGCAGTATTTT.